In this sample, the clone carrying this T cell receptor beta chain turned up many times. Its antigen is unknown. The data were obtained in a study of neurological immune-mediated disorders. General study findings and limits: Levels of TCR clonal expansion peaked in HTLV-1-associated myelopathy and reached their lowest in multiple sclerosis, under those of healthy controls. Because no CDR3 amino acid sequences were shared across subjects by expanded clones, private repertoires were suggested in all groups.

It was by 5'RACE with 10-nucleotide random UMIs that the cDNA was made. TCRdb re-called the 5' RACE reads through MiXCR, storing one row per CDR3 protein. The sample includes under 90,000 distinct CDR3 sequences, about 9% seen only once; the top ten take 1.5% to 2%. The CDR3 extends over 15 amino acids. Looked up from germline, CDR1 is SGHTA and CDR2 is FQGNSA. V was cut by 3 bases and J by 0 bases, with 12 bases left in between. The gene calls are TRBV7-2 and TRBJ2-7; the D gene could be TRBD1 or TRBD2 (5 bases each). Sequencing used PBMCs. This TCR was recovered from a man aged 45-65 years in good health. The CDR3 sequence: CASSLLRGPSYEQYF. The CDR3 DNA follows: TGTGCCAGCAGCTTGCTCCGGGGCCCCTCCTACGAGCAGTACTTC.